The rows below give T cell receptor beta chains drawn from one sample of a study of cytomegalovirus exposure and HLA in healthy donors. Produced via immunoSEQ multiplex PCR; TCRdb's table is partial and in-frame only. The table has about 160,000 clones, 95% to 97% seen once. Sequencing input: PBMCs. The receptors were sampled from a woman aged 18-29 years in good health and CMV-seronegative. Both conserved end residues are part of each CDR3. A D gene is named only where the DNA matches it firmly. Clone size is shown for a subset of rows, as once, few, many or a class of expanded clone.

>TRBV6-5|NA|TRBJ2-3|TRBD2
TGTGCCAGCAGGGTGAGCGGGGGGGCTGATACGCAGTATTTT
CASRVSGGADTQYF
>TRBV7-6|once|TRBJ2-2|NA
TGTGCCAGCAGCTTAGGCTACTTGAACACCGGGGAGCTGTTTTTT
CASSLGYLNTGELFF
>TRBV5-1|NA|TRBJ1-1|NA
TGCGCCAGCAGCTTGTCACTAGGGAGCGCCACTGAAGCTTTCTTT
CASSLSLGSATEAFF
>TRBV4-3|NA|TRBJ1-5|NA
TGCGCCAGCAGCCAATTTGACAGCCCTAATCAGCCCCAGCATTTT
CASSQFDSPNQPQHF
>TRBV11-1|NA|TRBJ1-1|NA
TGTGCCAGCAGCTTAGGACAGGTTGAAGCTTTCTTT
CASSLGQVEAFF
>TRBV23-1|NA|TRBJ1-2|TRBD1
TGCGCCACCTCGGACAGGGGGAATTTTGGCTACACCTTC
CATSDRGNFGYTF
>TRBV9|NA|TRBJ1-1|NA
TGTGCCAGCAGCGTAGCCGCGGGGGCTGAAGCTTTCTTT
CASSVAAGAEAFF
>TRBV27|NA|TRBJ1-2|TRBD1
TGTGCCAGCGCGGGGACAGCCCTTTACTACTATGGCTACACCTTC
CASAGTALYYYGYTF
>TRBV19|NA|TRBJ2-1|TRBD1
TGTGCCAGTAGTACATACAGGGGAACCTACAATGAGCAGTTCTTC
CASSTYRGTYNEQFF
>TRBV7-8|many|TRBJ1-4|NA
TGTGCCAGCAGCTTACGCCGGTTTAATGAAAAACTGTTTTTT
CASSLRRFNEKLFF
>TRBV7-3|NA|TRBJ2-3|TRBD2
TGTGCCAGCAGCTTAGTCGCTAGCGGGGGCCCCCCAGATACGCAGTATTTT
CASSLVASGGPPDTQYF
>TRBV7-3|NA|TRBJ2-7|NA
TGTGCCAGCAGCTTAAAGGGAGGAACCTCCTACGAGCAGTACTTC
CASSLKGGTSYEQYF
>TRBV19|NA|TRBJ1-1|NA
TGTGCCAGTAGTGAAACAGGGACTGAAGCTTTCTTT
CASSETGTEAFF
>TRBV5-1|NA|TRBJ2-7|NA
TGCGCCAGCAGCTTAGGCGGTTACGAGCAGTACTTC
CASSLGGYEQYF
>TRBV6-1|NA|TRBJ2-7|TRBD2
TGTGCCAGCAGTGTTATAGCGGGGGGGATTTACGAGCAGTACTTC
CASSVIAGGIYEQYF
>TRBV6-6|NA|TRBJ1-2|TRBD1
TGTGCCAGCAGATTAGACAGGGTGGAGGGCTACACCTTC
CASRLDRVEGYTF
>TRBV7-2|NA|TRBJ2-3|TRBD2
TGTGCCAGCAGCTTCGGAGCGGGGGGGCCCACGCAGTATTTT
CASSFGAGGPTQYF
>TRBV5-1|NA|TRBJ1-2|TRBD1
TGCGCCAGCAGCTTGGATCCACCGGGACAGGGAGACTATGGCTACACCTTC
CASSLDPPGQGDYGYTF
>TRBV11-2|NA|TRBJ1-3|TRBD1
TGTGCCAGCAGCTTAGCCGGGACAGTCGGAAACACCATATATTTT
CASSLAGTVGNTIYF
>TRBV7-9|NA|TRBJ1-2|NA
TGTGCCAGCAGCTTAGGAACAGCATCTTCGACCTTC
CASSLGTASSTF
>TRBV18|NA|TRBJ2-1|NA
TGTGCCAGCTCATCCGACTACCTCTCCTACAATGAGCAGTTCTTC
CASSSDYLSYNEQFF
>TRBV5-1|NA|TRBJ2-7|NA
TGCGCCAGCAGCTTGGAGGCGGGGATCTCCTACGAGCAGTACTTC
CASSLEAGISYEQYF
>TRBV29-1|NA|TRBJ2-5|TRBD1
TGCAGCGTCAGGGGGACAGCCCAAGAGACCCAGTACTTC
CSVRGTAQETQYF
>TRBV2|NA|TRBJ1-5|NA
TGTGCCAGCGGGCAGGTCGGGGTTGGGACCCAGCATTTT
CASGQVGVGTQHF
>TRBV7-8|NA|TRBJ1-2|NA
TGTGCCAGCGGCGGCGGAGATAACTATGGCTACACCTTC
CASGGGDNYGYTF
>TRBV13|NA|TRBJ2-7|NA
TGTGCCAGCAGCCCCGGGGAGGACGAGCAGTACTTC
CASSPGEDEQYF
>TRBV6-1|NA|TRBJ2-7|NA
TGTGCCAGCACCAGGGAACAGGGTGGCTCCTACGAGCAGTACTTC
CASTREQGGSYEQYF
>TRBV9|NA|TRBJ2-5|NA
TGTGCCAGCAGCGTAGGAGGGGGAGAGACCCAGTACTTC
CASSVGGGETQYF
>TRBV10-2|NA|TRBJ1-6|NA
TGCGCCAGCAGTGAGTGGATCAGGCGCCAAACCTCCAATTCACCCCTCCACTTT
CASSEWIRRQTSNSPLHF
>TRBV5-1|NA|TRBJ2-1|TRBD1
TGCGCCAGCAGCTTCGACAGGGCTAATGAGCAGTTCTTC
CASSFDRANEQFF
>TRBV30|NA|TRBJ1-2|NA
TGTGCCTGGTCCTCAGGGGCTGCGAACTATGGCTACACCTTC
CAWSSGAANYGYTF
>TRBV19|NA|TRBJ2-1|NA
TGTGCCAGTAGTATAGGAGTTTACAATGAGCAGTTCTTC
CASSIGVYNEQFF
>TRBV5-4|NA|TRBJ1-4|TRBD1
TGTGCCAGCAGTCGCCGGGACAGGGGTTTCGGTGAAAAACTGTTTTTT
CASSRRDRGFGEKLFF
>TRBV9|NA|TRBJ1-4|NA
TGTGCCAGCAGCGTAGCCGAGACAGGCCTCGAAAAACTGTTTTTT
CASSVAETGLEKLFF
>TRBV7-8|once|TRBJ2-1|TRBD2
TGTGCCAGCAGCTTAGGACTAGCTGTCTACAATGAGCAGTTCTTC
CASSLGLAVYNEQFF
>TRBV19|NA|TRBJ2-2|NA
TGTGCCAGTCAAAAAACAGGGGGGGGCACCGGGGAGCTGTTTTTT
CASQKTGGGTGELFF
>TRBV2|NA|TRBJ2-3|TRBD2
TGTGCCAGCAGTGCCCTAGCGGGGGGGACAGATACGCAGTATTTT
CASSALAGGTDTQYF
>TRBV5-1|NA|TRBJ2-2|TRBD1
TGCGCCACCAAACGGGGACAGCAGGTCGGGGAGCTGTTTTTT
CATKRGQQVGELFF
>TRBV18|NA|TRBJ2-7|TRBD2
TGTGCCAGCTCACTTTGGACTAGCGGGGATAGCTCCTACGAGCAGTACTTC
CASSLWTSGDSSYEQYF
>TRBV6-5|NA|TRBJ1-2|NA
TGTGCCAGCAGTTCAGGGCGTGCTGGCTACACCTTC
CASSSGRAGYTF
>TRBV7-6|once|TRBJ2-1|TRBD2
TGTGCCAGCAGCCCTGGACTAGCGGTGGGTGAGCAGTTCTTC
CASSPGLAVGEQFF
>TRBV4-2|NA|TRBJ1-3|NA
TGTGCCAGCAGGGGGAGCTCTGGAAACACCATATATTTT
CASRGSSGNTIYF
>TRBV4-1|NA|TRBJ2-5|NA
TGCGCCAGCAGCCCCTTTGGACAGATCCAAGAGACCCAGTACTTC
CASSPFGQIQETQYF
>TRBV7-3|NA|TRBJ2-3|TRBD2
TGTGCCAGCAGCACGAACCCGGGACTACCTACAGATACGCAGTATTTT
CASSTNPGLPTDTQYF
>TRBV5-4|NA|TRBJ2-2|TRBD1
TGTGCCAGCAGCGCCGACAGGGGGCTTCTTACCGGGGAGCTGTTTTTT
CASSADRGLLTGELFF
>TRBV10-3|NA|TRBJ2-5|NA
TGTGCCAGCTCGACAGGCCAAGAGACCCAGTACTTC
CASSTGQETQYF
>TRBV7-2|NA|TRBJ2-1|NA
TGTGCCAGCAGCTCCAGTACCTACAATGAGCAGTTCTTC
CASSSSTYNEQFF
>TRBV11-3|NA|TRBJ1-1|NA
TGTGCCAGCAGCTCGACAGGAGTCACTGAAGCTTTCTTT
CASSSTGVTEAFF
>TRBV9|NA|TRBJ1-5|NA
TGTGCCAGCAGTACATCGTCAGGGCCTCAGCCCCAGCATTTT
CASSTSSGPQPQHF
>TRBV7-2|NA|TRBJ2-1|NA
TGTGCCAGCAGCTTAGACCTACTAGTCGGTGAGCAGTTCTTC
CASSLDLLVGEQFF
>TRBV6-1|NA|TRBJ2-5|NA
TGTGCCAGCAGTGATCTGGGCCGGCCTAGAGGACTACGGGAGACCCAGTACTTC
CASSDLGRPRGLRETQYF